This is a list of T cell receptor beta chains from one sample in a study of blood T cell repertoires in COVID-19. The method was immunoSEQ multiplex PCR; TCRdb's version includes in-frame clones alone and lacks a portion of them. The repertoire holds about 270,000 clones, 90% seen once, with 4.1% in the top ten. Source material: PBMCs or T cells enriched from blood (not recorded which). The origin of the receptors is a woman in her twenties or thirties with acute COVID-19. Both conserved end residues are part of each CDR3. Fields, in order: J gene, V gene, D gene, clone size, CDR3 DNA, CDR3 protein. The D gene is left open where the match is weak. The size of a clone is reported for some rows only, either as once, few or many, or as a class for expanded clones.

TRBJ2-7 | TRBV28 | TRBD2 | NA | TGTGCCAGCAGTCCAAGCGGGGACTACGAGCAGTACTTC | CASSPSGDYEQYF
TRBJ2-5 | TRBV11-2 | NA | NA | TGTGCCAGCAGCTTATGGGGGCGGGAGACCCAGTACTTC | CASSLWGRETQYF
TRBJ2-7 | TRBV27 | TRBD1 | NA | TGTGCCAGCAGGGGGACAGGGGGTTGGTACGAGCAGTACTTC | CASRGTGGWYEQYF
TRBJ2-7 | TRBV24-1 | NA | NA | TGTGCCACCAGTCCAGGATCCTACGAGCAGTACTTC | CATSPGSYEQYF
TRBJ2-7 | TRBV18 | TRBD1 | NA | TGTGCCAGCTCACAGGGGACAGAATCTTACGAGCAGTACTTC | CASSQGTESYEQYF
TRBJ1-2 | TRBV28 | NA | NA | TGTGCCAGCAGTCCCGGACAGACATCTAACTATGGCTACACCTTC | CASSPGQTSNYGYTF
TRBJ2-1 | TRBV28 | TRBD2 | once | TGTGCCAGCAGATTTAGCGGGAGGGCCATTGAGCAGTTCTTC | CASRFSGRAIEQFF
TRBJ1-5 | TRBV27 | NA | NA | TGTGCCAGCAGTTTAATGCTAGGAGGCAATCAGCCCCAGCATTTT | CASSLMLGGNQPQHF
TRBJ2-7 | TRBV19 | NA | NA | TGTGCCAGCAAAGACAGGACGACCTCCTACGAGCAGTACTTC | CASKDRTTSYEQYF
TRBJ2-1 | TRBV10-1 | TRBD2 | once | TGCGCCAGCAGTGGACCGGGACTAGCGGGTCTGAATGAGCAGTTCTTC | CASSGPGLAGLNEQFF
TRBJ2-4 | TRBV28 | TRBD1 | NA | TGTGCCAGCAGCTCCCGGACAGGTTGGTACTTC | CASSSRTGWYF
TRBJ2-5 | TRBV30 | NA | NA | TGTGCCTGGAGTTCGAGAGAGACCCAGTACTTC | CAWSSRETQYF
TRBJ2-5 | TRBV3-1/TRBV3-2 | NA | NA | TGTGCCAGCAGCCCTCCAGGTCCTGGGATCTATGGGAGGACCCAGTACTTC | CASSPPGPGIYGRTQYF
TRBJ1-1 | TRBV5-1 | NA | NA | TGCGCCAGCAGCTCCCAGCCGGGACTGCCCGAAGCTTTCTTT | CASSSQPGLPEAFF
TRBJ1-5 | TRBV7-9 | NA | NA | TGTGCCAGCAGCTTAGAGATAGGGGGGGGTAATCAGCCCCAGCATTTT | CASSLEIGGGNQPQHF
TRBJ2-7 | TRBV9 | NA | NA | TGTGCCAGCAGTAGGGCAGGGGAAGCATCCTACGAGCAGTACTTC | CASSRAGEASYEQYF
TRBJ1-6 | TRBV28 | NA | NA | TGTGCCAGCAGTTTTCCCGAGGGACACCTTAATTCACCCCTCCACTTT | CASSFPEGHLNSPLHF
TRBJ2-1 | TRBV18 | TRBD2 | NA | TGTGCCAGCTCACCTAGACTAGCGGGAACCGGGTACAATGAGCAGTTCTTC | CASSPRLAGTGYNEQFF
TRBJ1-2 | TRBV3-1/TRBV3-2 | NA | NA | TGTGCCAGCAGCCAAGATAGGCAGGATCTCTATGGCTACACCTTC | CASSQDRQDLYGYTF
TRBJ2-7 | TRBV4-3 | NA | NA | TGCGCCAGCAGCCAAGATAGGACAGCGAGAAACGAGCAGTACTTC | CASSQDRTARNEQYF
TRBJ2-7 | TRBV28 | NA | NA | TGTGCCAGCAGCGGGTTATCAGGGCCACCCTACGAGCAGTACTTC | CASSGLSGPPYEQYF
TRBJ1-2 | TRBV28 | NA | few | TGTGCCAGCAGTTTGTTGCGCCTCGCTGACAGGACGAATAGGGGCTACACCTTC | CASSLLRLADRTNRGYTF
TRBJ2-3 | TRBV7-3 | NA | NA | TGTGCCAGCAGCTTGAGTGGGGGGATCGGCACAGATACGCAGTATTTT | CASSLSGGIGTDTQYF
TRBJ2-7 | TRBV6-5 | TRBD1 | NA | TGTGCCAGCAGCCGGGACAGGGGGGCCTACGAGCAGTACTTC | CASSRDRGAYEQYF
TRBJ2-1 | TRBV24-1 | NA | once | TGTGCTGTTGATAGGGCTACCTCGCGGGGTGAGCAGTTCTTC | CAVDRATSRGEQFF
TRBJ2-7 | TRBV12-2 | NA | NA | TGTGCAAGTCGCTCCAGGGGATTAGACGAGCAGTACTTC | CASRSRGLDEQYF
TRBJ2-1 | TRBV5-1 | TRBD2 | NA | TGCGCCAGCATCCGGGGGGACTACTACAATGAGCAGTTCTTC | CASIRGDYYNEQFF
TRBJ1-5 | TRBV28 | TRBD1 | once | TGTGCCAGCAGTTCGCCTTGGGGACAGGATAGCAATCAGCCCCAGCATTTT | CASSSPWGQDSNQPQHF
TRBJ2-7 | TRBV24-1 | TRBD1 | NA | TGTGCCACCAGTTCCGGGACAGGGACCTACGAGCAGTACTTC | CATSSGTGTYEQYF
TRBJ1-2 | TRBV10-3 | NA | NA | TGTGCCATCAGTGGATCCAGCCAGGGGCAAAACTATGGCTACACCTTC | CAISGSSQGQNYGYTF
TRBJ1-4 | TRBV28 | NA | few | TGTGCCAGCAGGTTATGGACAATTCCTAATGAAAAACTGTTTTTT | CASRLWTIPNEKLFF
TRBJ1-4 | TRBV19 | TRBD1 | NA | TGTGCCAGTAGTATACAGGGGGCTCGAGAAAAACTGTTTTTT | CASSIQGAREKLFF
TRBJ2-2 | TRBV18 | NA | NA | TGTGCCAGCTCACCAGGGCATGGCGGGGAGCTGTTTTTT | CASSPGHGGELFF
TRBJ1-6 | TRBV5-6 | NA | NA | TGTGCCAGCAGCCCCGGAGGGAGCTCCTATAATTCACCCCTCCACTTT | CASSPGGSSYNSPLHF
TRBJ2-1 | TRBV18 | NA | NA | TGTGCCAGCTCACCATACGTTGAGGGAGTGGGAGGTGAGCAGTTCTTC | CASSPYVEGVGGEQFF
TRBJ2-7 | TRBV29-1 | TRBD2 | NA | TGCAGCGTTGAACACCGTAGCGGGAGCAGGTACTTC | CSVEHRSGSRYF
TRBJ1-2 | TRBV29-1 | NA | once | TGCAGCGTTGAATTATCTTCAGGGCCCTATGGCTACACCTTC | CSVELSSGPYGYTF
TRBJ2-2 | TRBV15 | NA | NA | TGTGCCACCAGCAGAGACAGGGGACTAAACACCGGGGAGCTGTTTTTT | CATSRDRGLNTGELFF
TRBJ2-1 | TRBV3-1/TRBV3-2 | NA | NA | TGTGCCAGCAGCCCGTTTGGGGGGACAGCGGACAATGAGCAGTTCTTC | CASSPFGGTADNEQFF
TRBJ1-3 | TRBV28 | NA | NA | TGTGCCAGCAGTTCATCGAGGGCATGGAACACCATATATTTT | CASSSSRAWNTIYF
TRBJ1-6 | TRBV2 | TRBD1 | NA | TGTGCCAGCACCAGGGGGCAGGGGGCTAAAACACCCCTCCACTTT | CASTRGQGAKTPLHF
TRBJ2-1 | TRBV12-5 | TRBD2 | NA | TGTGCTAGTGGTTTCCTCCTAGATAGCGGGAGTAGAAATGAGCAGTTCTTC | CASGFLLDSGSRNEQFF
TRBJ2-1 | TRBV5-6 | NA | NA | TGTGCCAGCAGCTTGACACACTACAATGAGCAGTTCTTC | CASSLTHYNEQFF
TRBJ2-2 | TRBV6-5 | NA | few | TGTGCCAGCAGTTACTCGAGTAGCGCGAACACCGGGGAGCTGTTTTTT | CASSYSSSANTGELFF
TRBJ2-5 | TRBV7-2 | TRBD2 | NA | TGTGCCAGTGGAGGTACGGGGGGAGAGACCCAGTACTTC | CASGGTGGETQYF
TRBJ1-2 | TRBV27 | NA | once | TGTGCCAGCAGTTCCGGGGTAGGGATCTATGGCTACACCTTC | CASSSGVGIYGYTF